This TCR beta chain was identified during a study of cytomegalovirus exposure and HLA in healthy donors. Regarding the study as a whole: The study put under 200 TCR beta chains on its list as cytomegalovirus-associated. Cytomegalovirus status, reportedly, was diagnosed with high specificity and sensitivity by the classifier.

About this clone itself: What it binds is not known.

The CDR3 contains 17 residues. V shed 4 bases and J 8 bases; nucleotides not matched to a gene: 16. The V gene's germline CDR1 is MGHRA and CDR2 YSYEKL. The donors were part of the validation cohort of 120 subjects. That cohort was separate from the first cohort, which comprised 666 subjects. Produced via immunoSEQ multiplex PCR; TCRdb's table is partial and in-frame only. The repertoire holds over 85,000 clones, with about 95% as singletons. V and J are TRBV4-1 and TRBJ2-1; the match to TRBD1 covers 8 bases. Sequencing was performed on PBMCs. The clonotype comes from a woman aged 18-30 years in good health and CMV-seronegative. The CDR3 loop is CASSLIYTGGSADEQFF. The CDR3 DNA follows: TGCGCCAGCAGCCTTATCTACACAGGGGGTAGTGCGGATGAGCAGTTCTTC.